The 13 T cell receptor beta chains presented below share a single source sample, sequenced in a study of CD8 T cells in ankylosing spondylitis. General observations from the study: Blood of patients with ankylosing spondylitis appeared to be characterized by a TCR beta motif of eight or nine highly homologous variants.

TCRdb itself ran the 5' RACE reads through MiXCR, one entry per CDR3 protein. This table has about 220,000 distinct CDR3 sequences, 5.5% to 7.5% appearing once. For these TCRs, the target antigens are not known. Sequenced material: blood, either unsorted or a sorted T cell fraction (not recorded which). The receptor source for this set is a male donor with ankylosing spondylitis.

This clonotype was seen ten or more times. V usage is TRBV28 and J usage is TRBJ2-2; weak D call: TRBD2 (6 bases). V lost 5 bases and J lost 5, with 18 bases in between. This CDR3 is built from 16 residues. Germline CDR1 is MDHEN and CDR2 is SYDVKM. The CDR3 DNA reads TGTGCCAGCAGTCTAATAGTGGGGGGAAGGACCGGGGAGCTGTTTTTT. Protein: CASSLIVGGRTGELFF.

This clonotype was recorded many times. The chain employs TRBV6-1 and TRBJ2-7; 8 positions agree with TRBD1. This CDR3 has 14 residues. Germline lookup yields CDR1 MNHNS and CDR2 SASEGT. After removal of 5 bases from V and 3 bases from J, the junction contained 6 bases not matched to a gene. The CDR3: CASSPTGESYEQYF. CDR3 sequence (DNA): TGTGCCAGCAGTCCGACAGGGGAAAGCTACGAGCAGTACTTC.

This clonotype was recorded at least ten times. The chain is built from TRBV4-3 and TRBJ2-2, with TRBD1 matching 9 bases. Losses at the gene ends were 3 bases for V and 6 bases for J; bases not matched to a gene: 5. This CDR3 contains 15 residues. Germline V gene lookup returns CDR1 LGHNA and CDR2 YSLEER. Written as DNA, the CDR3 is TGCGCCAGCAGCCACGGGACAGGGATATCCGGGGAGCTGTTTTTT. This translates into CASSHGTGISGELFF.

This clonotype has more than one count but fewer than ten. V is TRBV11-2 and J is TRBJ1-2; possibly TRBD1 for D (5 bases). V lost 3 bases, J lost 6 bases, and 11 bases lay in between. Per the germline V gene, CDR1 is SGHAT and CDR2 is FQNNGV. This CDR3 comprises 13 residues. The CDR3 bases are TGTGCCAGCAGCTTGACAGCGAGACATGGCTACACCTTC. Amino acid sequence: CASSLTARHGYTF.

This clonotype was detected a few times. The V and J genes are TRBV20-1 and TRBJ2-7; TRBD2 agrees at 9 bases. V lost 0 bases and J lost 7; bases outside the gene matches: 7. Germline CDR1 DFQATT, CDR2 SNEGSKA (reference sequence). The CDR3 has 14 amino acids. Here the CDR3 DNA reads TGCAGTGCTAGAGAGGCTAGCGGGAAGAGGGAGCAGTACTTC. Amino acid sequence: CSAREASGKREQYF.

This clonotype turned up a few times. This chain uses TRBV11-2 with TRBJ2-7; TRBD2 aligns across 13 bases. Germline V gives CDR1 SGHAT, CDR2 FQNNGV. V trimming: 0 bases; J trimming: 4 bases; junction bases outside the gene matches: 3. This CDR3 is built from 16 residues. CDR3 coding DNA: TGTGCCAGCAGCTTAGACCCGGGACTAGCGGGATACGAGCAGTACTTC. Its translation: CASSLDPGLAGYEQYF.

The rearrangement uses TRBV4-3 and TRBJ1-6, with no clear D. Trimming took 1 base from V and 3 from J, leaving 13 bases between them. The length of the CDR3 is 17 residues. The germline V gene has CDR1 LGHNA and CDR2 YSLEER. The CDR3 DNA reads as TGCGCCAGCAGCCAAGCCCGCGGAGGGATCTATAATTCACCCCTCCACTTT. Its protein product is CASSQARGGIYNSPLHF.

This clonotype was observed at least ten times. The rearrangement joins TRBV6-2 or TRBV6-3 to TRBJ2-5; D is unclear. The CDR3 sequence is 12 residues long. Germline V gives CDR1 MNHEY, CDR2 SVGEGT. V was shortened by 7 bases and J by 0 bases, with 6 bases between the two germline ends. The CDR3 loop is CASTSYQETQYF. CDR3 nucleotides: TGTGCCAGCACCTCGTACCAAGAGACCCAGTACTTC.

This clonotype came up many times. The chain carries TRBV6-5 and TRBJ2-3; no definite D call. V dropped 2 bases and J dropped 4 bases, with 10 bases sitting between them. The CDR3 sequence is 14 residues long. Germline V gives CDR1 MNHEY, CDR2 SVGAGI. The CDR3 DNA reads as TGTGCCAGCAGTTACGGTCCCGGCCCAGATACGCAGTATTTT. Translated: CASSYGPGPDTQYF.

This clonotype was counted at least ten times. The chain combines TRBV11-2 with TRBJ2-1; 11 positions match TRBD2. The CDR3 is 17 residues long. The J segment lost 3 bases and the V segment lost 0 bases, leaving 4 bases of the junction unmatched. From germline, CDR1 is SGHAT and CDR2 FQNNGV. The CDR3 nucleotides are TGTGCCAGCAGCTTAGATCCCGGGACTAGCGGCTACAATGAGCAGTTCTTC. Protein sequence: CASSLDPGTSGYNEQFF.

The CDR3 sequence is CASSLGRGCETQYF. The CDR3, as DNA: TGTGCCAGCAGTTTGGGCAGGGGGTGTGAGACCCAGTACTTC. The V gene is TRBV28, the J gene TRBJ2-5; 7 bases are shared with TRBD1. The germline gives CDR1 MDHEN, CDR2 SYDVKM. The junction had 6 bases not matched to a gene; V was cut back by 3 bases and J by 5 bases. This CDR3 is 14 amino acids long.

This clonotype was detected many times. This chain links TRBV12-3 or TRBV12-4 with TRBJ2-5, with TRBD1 identical over 8 bases. V shed 4 bases, J shed 3 bases, and the junction held 4 bases outside the gene matches. CDR3 length equals 14 residues. CDR3 nucleotide sequence: TGTGCCAGCAGTTCCGGACAGGGAGAAGAGACCCAGTACTTC. Residues: CASSSGQGEETQYF.

The rearrangement links TRBV5-1 to TRBJ2-1; D is undetermined. There are 13 residues in the CDR3. Germline V gene sequence: CDR1 SGHRS, CDR2 YFSETQ. V dropped 5 bases and J dropped 4 bases, with 10 bases sitting between them. The chain's CDR3 is CASRAGLYNEQFF. The CDR3 DNA reads TGCGCCAGCAGGGCAGGCCTATACAATGAGCAGTTCTTC. The entire variable domain, with the rest obtained from reference TRBV5-1 and TRBJ2-1, is as follows: KAGVTQTPRYLIKTRGQQVTLSCSPISGHRSVSWYQQTPGQGLQFLFEYFSETQRNKGNFPGRFSGRQFSNSRSEMNVSTLELGDSALYLCASRAGLYNEQFFGPGTRLTVL.